This TCR beta chain was found in a study of cytomegalovirus exposure and HLA in healthy donors. In this sample, this clone turned up a few times. Its specificity is unknown. General study results and limits: It was in a later analysis that TCR association rates were seen to vary by HLA locus, highest for DRB1 and lowest for HLA-C. In an earlier analysis, most TCR beta V segments were productive about 87% or about 30% of the time.

The PCR employed 60 Vbeta primers together with 13 Jbeta primers. Measured with immunoSEQ multiplex PCR; TCRdb has only the in-frame clones, and not every one. The sample lists about 140,000 clones, around 57% occurring once. The CDR3 has 13 amino acids. Trimming took 7 bases from V and 6 from J, leaving 19 bases between them. CDR1 and CDR2 from the germline V gene are GTSNPN and SVGIG (reference sequence). This chain joins TRBV30 and TRBJ2-7; perhaps TRBD2 as D (6 bases). Sequencing input: PBMCs. The TCR was taken from a male donor in good health and CMV-seronegative. The CDR3 protein is CASGRGTMSEQYF. The CDR3 DNA is TGTGCCTCTGGGCGGGGTACTATGAGCGAGCAGTACTTC.